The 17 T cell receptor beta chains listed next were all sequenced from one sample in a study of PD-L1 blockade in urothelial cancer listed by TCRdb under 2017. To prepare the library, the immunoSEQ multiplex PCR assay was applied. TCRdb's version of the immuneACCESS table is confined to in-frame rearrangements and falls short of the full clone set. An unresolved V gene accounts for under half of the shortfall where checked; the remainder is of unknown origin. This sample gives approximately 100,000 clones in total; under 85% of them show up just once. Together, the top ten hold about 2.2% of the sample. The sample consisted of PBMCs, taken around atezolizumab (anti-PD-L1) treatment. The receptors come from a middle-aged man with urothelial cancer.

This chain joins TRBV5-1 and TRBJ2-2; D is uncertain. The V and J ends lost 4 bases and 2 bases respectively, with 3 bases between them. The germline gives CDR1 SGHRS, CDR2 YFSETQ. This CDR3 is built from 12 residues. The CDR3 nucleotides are TGCGCCAGCAGCCCAAACACCGGGGAGCTGTTTTTT. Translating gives CASSPNTGELFF.

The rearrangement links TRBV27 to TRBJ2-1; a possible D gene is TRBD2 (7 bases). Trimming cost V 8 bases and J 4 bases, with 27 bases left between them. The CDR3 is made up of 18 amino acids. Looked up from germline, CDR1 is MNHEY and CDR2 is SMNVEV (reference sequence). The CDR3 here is CASGSLTTSRGGYNEQFF. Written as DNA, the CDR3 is TGTGCCAGCGGTTCACTTACGACTTCTAGGGGGGGGTACAATGAGCAGTTCTTC.

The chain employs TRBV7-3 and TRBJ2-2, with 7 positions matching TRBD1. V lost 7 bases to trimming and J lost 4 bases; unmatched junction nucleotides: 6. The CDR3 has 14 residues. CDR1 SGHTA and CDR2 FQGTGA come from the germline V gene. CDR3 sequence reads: CASTQTGFTGELFF. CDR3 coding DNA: TGTGCCAGCACCCAGACAGGGTTCACCGGGGAGCTGTTTTTT.

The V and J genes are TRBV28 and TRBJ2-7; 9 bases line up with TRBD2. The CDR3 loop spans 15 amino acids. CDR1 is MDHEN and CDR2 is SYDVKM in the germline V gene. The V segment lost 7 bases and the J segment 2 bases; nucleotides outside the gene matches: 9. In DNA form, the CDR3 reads TGTGCCAGCACCACAACCTGGACTAGCGCCTACGAGCAGTACTTC. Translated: CASTTTWTSAYEQYF.

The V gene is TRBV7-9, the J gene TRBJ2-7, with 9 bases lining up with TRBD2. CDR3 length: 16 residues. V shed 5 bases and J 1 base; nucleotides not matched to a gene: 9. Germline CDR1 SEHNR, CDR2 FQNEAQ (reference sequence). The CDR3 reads CASSHRIAGVSYEQYF. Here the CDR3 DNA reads TGTGCCAGCAGCCATCGAATAGCGGGAGTTTCCTACGAGCAGTACTTC.

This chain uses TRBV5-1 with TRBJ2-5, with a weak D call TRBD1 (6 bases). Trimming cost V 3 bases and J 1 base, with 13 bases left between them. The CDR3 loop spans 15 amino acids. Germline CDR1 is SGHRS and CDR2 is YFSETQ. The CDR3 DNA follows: TGCGCCAGCAGCTCGCAAGGACAGCTCCAAGAGACCCAGTACTTC. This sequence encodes CASSSQGQLQETQYF.

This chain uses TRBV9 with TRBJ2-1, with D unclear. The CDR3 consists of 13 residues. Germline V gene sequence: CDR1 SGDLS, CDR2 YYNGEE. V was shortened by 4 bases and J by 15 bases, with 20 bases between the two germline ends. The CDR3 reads CASSLESPRPLFF. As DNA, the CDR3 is TGTGCCAGCAGCTTAGAATCCCCCCGTCCACTGTTCTTC.

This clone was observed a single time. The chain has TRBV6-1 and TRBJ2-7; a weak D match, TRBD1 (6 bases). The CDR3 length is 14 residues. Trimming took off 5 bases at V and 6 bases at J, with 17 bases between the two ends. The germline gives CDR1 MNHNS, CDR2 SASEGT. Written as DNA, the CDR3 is TGTGCCAGCAGTTTACAGGGTTGGGAGCGCGAGCAGTACTTC. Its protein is CASSLQGWEREQYF.

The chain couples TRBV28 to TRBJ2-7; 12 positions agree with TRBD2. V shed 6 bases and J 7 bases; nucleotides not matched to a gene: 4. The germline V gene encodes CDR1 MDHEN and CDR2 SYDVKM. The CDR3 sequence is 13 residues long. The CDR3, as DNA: TGTGCCAGCAGGCTAGCGGGAGGGGGGGAGCAGTACTTC. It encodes CASRLAGGGEQYF.

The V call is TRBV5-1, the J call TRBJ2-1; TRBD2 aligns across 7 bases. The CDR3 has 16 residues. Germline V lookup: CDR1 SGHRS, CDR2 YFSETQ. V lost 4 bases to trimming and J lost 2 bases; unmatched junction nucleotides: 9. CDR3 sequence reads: CASSIGTGTTYNEQFF. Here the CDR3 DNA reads TGCGCCAGCAGCATTGGGACCGGGACTACCTACAATGAGCAGTTCTTC.

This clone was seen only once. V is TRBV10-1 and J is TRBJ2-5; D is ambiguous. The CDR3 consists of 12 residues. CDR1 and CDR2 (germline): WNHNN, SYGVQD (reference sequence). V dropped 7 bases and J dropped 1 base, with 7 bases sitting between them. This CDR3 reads CASIRCQETQYF. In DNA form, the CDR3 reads TGCGCCAGCATCCGGTGCCAAGAGACCCAGTACTTC.

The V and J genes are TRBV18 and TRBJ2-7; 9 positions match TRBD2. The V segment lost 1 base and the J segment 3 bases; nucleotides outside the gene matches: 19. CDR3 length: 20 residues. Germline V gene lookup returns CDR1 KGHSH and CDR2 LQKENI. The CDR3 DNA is TGTGCCAGCTCACCACTAAATTTGGATCTAGCGGGGAACCCAAACTACGAGCAGTACTTC. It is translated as CASSPLNLDLAGNPNYEQYF.

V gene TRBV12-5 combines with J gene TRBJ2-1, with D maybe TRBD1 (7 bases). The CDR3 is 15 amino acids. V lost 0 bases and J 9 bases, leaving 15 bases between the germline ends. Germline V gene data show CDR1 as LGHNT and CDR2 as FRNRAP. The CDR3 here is CASGLVLAGGGEQFF. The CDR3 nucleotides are TGTGCTAGTGGTTTGGTACTGGCAGGGGGAGGTGAGCAGTTCTTC.

In DNA form, the CDR3 reads TGCGCCAGCAGCTTGGGTGGGGCGCAGGGCACTGAAGCTTTCTTT. This gives the protein CASSLGGAQGTEAFF. This chain joins TRBV5-1 and TRBJ1-1, with D tentatively TRBD1 (5 bases). The V end was cut by 0 bases, the J end by 4 bases, with 13 bases between. The germline V gene encodes CDR1 SGHRS and CDR2 YFSETQ. The CDR3 runs 15 residues. The whole variable domain, remainder taken from reference TRBV5-1 and TRBJ1-1, is KAGVTQTPRYLIKTRGQQVTLSCSPISGHRSVSWYQQTPGQGLQFLFEYFSETQRNKGNFPGRFSGRQFSNSRSEMNVSTLELGDSALYLCASSLGGAQGTEAFFGQGTRLTVV.

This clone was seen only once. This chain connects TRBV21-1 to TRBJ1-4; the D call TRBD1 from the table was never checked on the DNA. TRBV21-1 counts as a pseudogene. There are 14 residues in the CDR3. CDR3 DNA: TGTGCCAGCAGCAAACCACGACAGAATGAAAAACTGTTTTTT. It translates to CASSKPRQNEKLFF.

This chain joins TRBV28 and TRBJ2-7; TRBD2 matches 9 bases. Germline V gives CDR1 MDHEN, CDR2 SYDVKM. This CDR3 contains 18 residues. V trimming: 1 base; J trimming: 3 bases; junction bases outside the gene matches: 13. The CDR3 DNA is TGTGCCAGCAGTTTATATAGCACTAGCGGGCGTAACTACTACGAGCAGTACTTC. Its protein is CASSLYSTSGRNYYEQYF.

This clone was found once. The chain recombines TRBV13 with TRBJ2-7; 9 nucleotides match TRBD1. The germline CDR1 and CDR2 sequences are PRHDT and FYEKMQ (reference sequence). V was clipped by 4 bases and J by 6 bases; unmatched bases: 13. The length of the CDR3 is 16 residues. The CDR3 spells CASSSDRGKIGVEQYF. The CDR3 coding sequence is TGTGCCAGCAGCTCGGACAGGGGAAAAATCGGCGTCGAGCAGTACTTC.